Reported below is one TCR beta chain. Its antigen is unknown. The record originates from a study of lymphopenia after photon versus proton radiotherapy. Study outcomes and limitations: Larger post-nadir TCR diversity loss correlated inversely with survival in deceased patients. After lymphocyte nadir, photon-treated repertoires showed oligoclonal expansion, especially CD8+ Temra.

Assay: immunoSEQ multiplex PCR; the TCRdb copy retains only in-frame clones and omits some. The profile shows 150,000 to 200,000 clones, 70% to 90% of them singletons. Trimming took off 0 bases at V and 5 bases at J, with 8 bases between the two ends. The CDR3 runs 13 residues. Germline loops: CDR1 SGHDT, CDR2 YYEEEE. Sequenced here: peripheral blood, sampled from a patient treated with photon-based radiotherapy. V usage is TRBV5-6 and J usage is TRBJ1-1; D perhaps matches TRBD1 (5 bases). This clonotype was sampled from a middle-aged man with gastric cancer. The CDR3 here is CASSLVRGTEAFF. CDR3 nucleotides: TGTGCCAGCAGCTTGGTTAGGGGAACTGAAGCTTTCTTT.